This TCR beta chain was recovered during a study of blood T cell repertoires in COVID-19. The CDR3 totals 13 residues. Germline V lookup: CDR1 LNHDA, CDR2 SQIVND (reference sequence). After removal of 5 bases from V and 3 bases from J, the junction contained 3 bases not matched to a gene. Sequencing used immunoSEQ multiplex PCR; TCRdb keeps in-frame clones, though not all of them. The profile covers 150,000 to 200,000 clones, with 80% to 90% appearing a single time and around 10% taken by the ten largest. The sequence derives from a woman between 70 and 85 years old with COVID-19, enrolled during active disease. The sample comprised peripheral blood. This chain links TRBV19 with TRBJ2-5, with 7 positions matching TRBD1. The CDR3 here is CASSPDREETQYF. The CDR3 DNA sequence: TGTGCCAGTAGTCCTGACAGGGAAGAGACCCAGTACTTC.